This T cell receptor (beta chain) was sequenced for a study of OX40 agonist ivuxolimab in advanced cancers. Whole-study context: The diagnoses of dose-escalation patients were hepatocellular carcinoma, melanoma, renal cell or head and neck cancer. Age averaged around 58 years (range about 20 to 79), and about 86% were male. Points from the study as a whole: The study did not work out the antigen specificity of the expanded peripheral T cells.

Germline V gene sequence: CDR1 MNHEY, CDR2 SVGAGI. The CDR3 loop spans 13 amino acids. V was cut by 2 bases and J by 0 bases, with 4 bases left in between. This clone has only a few counts. Its antigen is not known. The sample contains more than one DNA sequence encoding this CDR3. Some clones are missing from TCRdb's copy, which holds only in-frame ones; the method was immunoSEQ multiplex PCR. Of about 59,000 clones in the sample, under 90% were seen once. The material was CD4+ or CD8+ T cells sorted from blood, obtained in a trial of the OX40 agonist ivuxolimab. The receptor's source is an adult with an advanced solid tumor such as melanoma, head and neck, liver or kidney cancer. The rearrangement uses TRBV6-5 and TRBJ1-1; D remains unclear. CDR3: CASSYRVNTEAFF. CDR3 DNA sequence: TGTGCCAGCAGTTACAGGGTGAACACTGAAGCTTTCTTT.